This T cell receptor (beta chain) was obtained from a study of blood T cell repertoires in COVID-19. Background on the study: The United States, Italy and Spain provided the acute and convalescent COVID-19 samples.

Trimming left V 6 bases short and J 5 bases short, with 16 bases between. This CDR3 is built from 13 residues. Germline V CDR1 and CDR2: SQVTM, ANQGSEA. Per the original data handling: From reference gene primer amplification, estimates of nucleated cell counts were derived. Assay used: immunoSEQ multiplex PCR; TCRdb lists only in-frame clones, some missing. That table supplies the V and J calls and clone size; D and trimming were determined from the DNA. Among roughly 230,000 clones listed, under 90% were seen once. Participant age was roughly 18 to 95 years, and participants resided in 25 or so US areas. Participants reported their clinical history, and cohort assignment relied on those reports.

The sequenced sample was PBMCs or T cells enriched from blood (not recorded which). This clonotype was sampled from a woman between 25 and 40 years old with acute COVID-19. The V call is TRBV29-1, the J call TRBJ2-5; D is perhaps TRBD2 (6 bases). The CDR3: CSVEGLSGETQYF. In nucleotides, the CDR3 is TGCAGCGTGGAGGGACTCAGCGGGGAGACCCAGTACTTC.